A single sample is the source of the 11 T cell receptor beta chains below, sequenced in a study of identical twins. One entry per CDR3 protein results from TCRdb running MiXCR on the 5' RACE reads. The top ten hold about 0.25% of the sample, which has 1.5 million to 2 million distinct CDR3 sequences, around 33% seen once. The material sequenced was cord blood. The receptors derive from a newborn girl in good health.

This clonotype came up a few times. V and J are TRBV20-1 and TRBJ2-6; no definite D call. Trimming pared 7 bases from V and 2 bases from J, leaving 12 bases between. Germline V gene data show CDR1 as DFQATT and CDR2 as SNEGSKA (reference sequence). This CDR3 is 14 amino acids long. For the CDR3, the DNA is TGCAGTGGTCGAGGTTCTCCTGGGGCCAACGTCCTGACTTTC. Residues: CSGRGSPGANVLTF.

The V call is TRBV4-2, the J call TRBJ2-5; the match to TRBD2 covers 7 bases. J was trimmed by 5 bases and V by 0 bases; bases with no gene match: 21. This CDR3 has 20 residues. The V gene's germline CDR1 is LGHNA and CDR2 YNFKEQ. CDR3 residues: CASSQEISFRLKAGTETQYF. The CDR3 bases are TGTGCCAGCAGCCAAGAAATATCGTTTCGGCTAAAAGCGGGAACGGAGACCCAGTACTTC.

This clonotype turned up a few times. This chain links TRBV7-2 with TRBJ2-1; 9 bases are shared with TRBD2. Germline-derived CDR1 and CDR2 are SGHTA and FQGNSA. J lost 7 bases, V lost 1 base, and 8 bases had no gene match. CDR3 length: 16 amino acids. The CDR3 region has the DNA TGTGCCAGCAGCTTAGTGTCGGCGGGAGGGGGAAATGAGCAGTTCTTC. Its protein product is CASSLVSAGGGNEQFF.

A few counts support this clonotype. This chain joins TRBV2 and TRBJ1-5; D may be TRBD1 (6 bases). V lost 5 bases, J lost 7 bases, and 15 bases lay in between. The CDR3 has 14 amino acids. Germline lookup yields CDR1 SNHLY and CDR2 FYNNEI. The CDR3 DNA reads as TGTGCCAGCAGTCGGGACACCTCGGCCCAGCCCCAGCATTTT. It yields the protein CASSRDTSAQPQHF.

This clonotype came up once. Relative to the germline gene, one junction end is altered; a read error may explain this. This rearrangement joins TRBV27 to TRBJ2-4; D possibly uses TRBD1 or TRBD2 (5 bases each). The end of the DNA is better explained by TRBJ2-7, so the J call may be wrong. In germline, CDR1 is MNHEY, CDR2 SMNVEV (reference sequence). The CDR3 has 13 residues. The CDR3 nucleotides are TGTGCCGGCAGACGGGGCCTCTCTTACGAGCAGTACTTC. Its protein product is CAGRRGLSYEQYF.

The J gene is TRBJ2-7, the V gene TRBV20-1; D is unclear. V was trimmed by 3 bases and J by 5 bases, leaving 11 bases between them. The CDR3 extends over 12 amino acids. Germline V CDR1 and CDR2: DFQATT, SNEGSKA (reference sequence). CDR3 DNA: TGCAGTGCTAGTTTGGCCGGAAACGAGCAGTACTTC. Amino acids: CSASLAGNEQYF.

Regarding this clonotype: The germline gene is not matched at one end of the junction; a read error may be the cause. The gene calls are TRBV5-1 and TRBJ2-7; 7 bases agree with TRBD2. This CDR3 is built from 15 residues. Per germline, CDR1 SGHRS and CDR2 YFSETQ. CDR3 bases: TGCGCCAGCAGCTTGGAAACGGGAGGTCTGGACGAGCACTACTTC. It yields the protein CASSLETGGLDEHYF.

This sequence joins TRBV30 and TRBJ2-1; no clear D gene. The V end was cut by 7 bases, the J end by 6 bases, with 10 bases between. This CDR3 has 11 amino acids. Germline CDR1 is GTSNPN and CDR2 is SVGIG (reference sequence). The CDR3 DNA reads TGTGCCTCGCGTTGGGTCAATGAGCAGTTCTTC. It is translated as CASRWVNEQFF.

This clonotype was recorded a few times. The chain links TRBV5-1 to TRBJ2-1; 9 nucleotides agree with TRBD2. This CDR3 contains 17 residues. The J segment lost 2 bases and the V segment lost 0 bases, leaving 6 bases of the junction unmatched. Germline-derived CDR1 and CDR2 are SGHRS and YFSETQ. This chain's CDR3 is CASSLVGSGGPYNEQFF. The CDR3 DNA reads TGCGCCAGCAGCTTGGTTGGTAGCGGGGGTCCCTACAATGAGCAGTTCTTC.

The J gene is TRBJ2-5, the V gene TRBV4-1; the match to TRBD2 covers 11 bases. The germline gives CDR1 MGHRA, CDR2 YSYEKL. This CDR3 has 17 amino acids. The V gene end was trimmed by 3 bases and the J gene end by 11 bases; junction bases not matched to a gene: 17. CDR3 in amino acids: CASSQLAGGPKYNEQYF. The CDR3 bases are TGCGCCAGCAGCCAGTTAGCGGGGGGGCCTAAATACAATGAGCAGTACTTC.

The table lists this clonotype with a few counts. The CDR3 protein is CSAIGRAGYGYTF. The CDR3 DNA reads as TGCAGTGCGATAGGAAGGGCTGGCTATGGCTACACCTTC. V and J are TRBV20-1 and TRBJ1-2; no clear D. Germline V lookup: CDR1 DFQATT, CDR2 SNEGSKA (reference sequence). The CDR3 covers 13 residues. V was trimmed by 6 bases and J by 4 bases, leaving 15 bases between them.